These 30 T cell receptor beta chains were sequenced from one sample in a study of T cell responses to AZD1222 COVID-19 vaccine (TCRdb year 2021). The library relied on the immunoSEQ multiplex PCR assay. The immuneACCESS repertoire file appears here via TCRdb, limited to in-frame rearrangements. These files lack a portion of the clones; in checked studies, under half of the deficit traces to unresolved V genes, and the cause of the others is not known. The sample table shows 150,000 to 200,000 clones, and around 89% are seen once. Together, the top ten hold roughly 25% of the sample. The time point label for this specimen denotes: about 28 days (+/-7) after the second vaccine dose. The specimen comprised peripheral blood, sampled 28 days after the second AZD1222 dose. These receptors originate from an adult who received the AZD1222 COVID-19 vaccine.

The chain joins TRBV6-2 or TRBV6-3 to TRBJ1-5, with D unclear. Trimming shortened V by 2 bases and J by 4 bases, and 9 bases separated the two germline ends. CDR1 and CDR2 from the germline V gene are MNHEY and SVGEGT. The CDR3 contains 14 residues. The CDR3 region is CASSYRAGNQPQHF. The CDR3 nucleotides read TGTGCCAGCAGTTACAGGGCGGGTAATCAGCCCCAGCATTTT.

The V gene is TRBV30, the J gene TRBJ2-5; 9 nucleotides match TRBD1. The CDR3 runs 15 residues. The J segment lost 5 bases and the V segment lost 2 bases, leaving 9 bases of the junction unmatched. The germline CDR1 and CDR2 sequences are GTSNPN and SVGIG (reference sequence). Here the CDR3 reads CAWSKGTGMGETQYF. Here the CDR3 DNA reads TGTGCCTGGAGTAAGGGGACAGGGATGGGGGAGACCCAGTACTTC.

Turning to this clone: This sample includes further DNA sequences coding for the same CDR3. This rearrangement joins TRBV18 to TRBJ2-3; D gene uncertain. Germline assignment: CDR1 KGHSH and CDR2 LQKENI. Trimming pared 0 bases from V and 2 bases from J, leaving 6 bases between. This CDR3 has 14 residues. The CDR3 nucleotides are TGTGCCAGCTCACCACCTCGGGCCACAGATACGCAGTATTTT. As protein: CASSPPRATDTQYF.

The chain has TRBV12-3 or TRBV12-4 and TRBJ2-7; D gene uncertain. Trimming left V 1 base short and J 7 bases short, with 5 bases between. This CDR3 spans 11 amino acids. The CDR3 spells CASSLGGEQYF. Here the CDR3 DNA reads TGTGCCAGCAGTTTAGGGGGAGAGCAGTACTTC.

The CDR3 reads CASSSSGIYSNQPQHF. Written as DNA, the CDR3 is TGTGCCAGCAGTTCCTCAGGGATATATAGCAATCAGCCCCAGCATTTT. The chain joins TRBV28 to TRBJ1-5; D is perhaps TRBD1 (5 bases). V was clipped by 4 bases and J by 0 bases, with 13 bases between them. The CDR3 runs 16 residues. Germline V gives CDR1 MDHEN, CDR2 SYDVKM.

CDR3 sequence reads: CASSSDRWPTYEQYF. DNA of the CDR3: TGTGCCAGCAGCTCAGACAGGTGGCCGACCTACGAGCAGTACTTC. The chain carries TRBV28 and TRBJ2-7; TRBD1 is a possible D gene (6 bases). The V gene lost 6 bases and the J gene lost 2 bases, with 17 bases spanning the gap. Germline values: CDR1 MDHEN, CDR2 SYDVKM. The CDR3 covers 15 residues.

The chain links TRBV29-1 to TRBJ2-7; the D is unclear. The V and J ends lost 4 bases and 7 bases respectively, with 5 bases between them. Germline CDR1 reads SQVTM; CDR2 reads ANQGSEA. The CDR3 is made up of 9 amino acids. The CDR3 loop is CSVGGEQYF. CDR3 in DNA: TGCAGCGTTGGTGGGGAGCAGTACTTC.

The chain has TRBV27 and TRBJ2-3; D is uncertain. CDR1 MNHEY and CDR2 SMNVEV come from the germline V gene (reference sequence). This CDR3 has 15 residues. Trimming cost V 6 bases and J 0 bases, with 13 bases left between them. The CDR3 here is CASRIQWSSTDTQYF. In DNA form, the CDR3 reads TGTGCCAGCAGAATACAGTGGTCTAGCACAGATACGCAGTATTTT.

This clone was detected only a few times. V usage is TRBV6-1 and J usage is TRBJ2-4; 12 bases are shared with TRBD2. The CDR3 has 19 amino acids. V was clipped by 0 bases and J by 9 bases; unmatched bases: 15. Germline CDR1 is MNHNS and CDR2 is SASEGT. The CDR3 nucleotides read TGTGCCAGCAGTGAAGCGGGCCCCCGACTAGCGGGAGAAGGGGTCATTCAGTACTTC. Its protein product is CASSEAGPRLAGEGVIQYF.

As DNA, the CDR3 is TGTGCCAGTACCAGGGGACCGAGCTCCTATAATTCACCCCTCCACTTT. This encodes CASTRGPSSYNSPLHF. The chain uses TRBV19 and TRBJ1-6, with D possibly TRBD1 on 6 matching bases. Per germline, CDR1 LNHDA and CDR2 SQIVND (reference sequence). Trimming removed 7 bases from V and 0 bases from J, with 13 bases in between. This CDR3 is 16 amino acids long.

The V call is TRBV20-1, the J call TRBJ1-6; D gene ambiguous. CDR1 DFQATT and CDR2 SNEGSKA come from the germline V gene (reference sequence). CDR3 length: 14 residues. V lost 3 bases to trimming and J lost 3 bases, with 9 bases between them. This CDR3 is CSASGESYNSPLHF. The CDR3 DNA reads TGCAGTGCTAGTGGGGAAAGCTATAATTCACCCCTCCACTTT.

DNA for the CDR3: TGTGCCAGCAGCTTGGGGGTCCTAAGGGGCTACGAGCAGTACTTC. Translating it yields CASSLGVLRGYEQYF. The chain recombines TRBV5-8 with TRBJ2-7; TRBD1 might be the D (5 bases). The germline V and J ends were trimmed by 0 bases and 3 bases, with 13 bases remaining between them. The germline gives CDR1 SGHTS, CDR2 YDEGEE. CDR3 length: 15 amino acids.

CDR3 sequence: CASRDRSSGANVLTF. CDR3 in DNA: TGCGCCAGCAGAGACAGGAGCTCTGGGGCCAACGTCCTGACTTTC. The rearrangement uses TRBV5-1 and TRBJ2-6; TRBD1 might be the D (6 bases). V lost 5 bases and J lost 0, with 9 bases in between. CDR1 and CDR2 (germline): SGHRS, YFSETQ. CDR3 length: 15 residues. Full variable domain (outside the CDR3, taken from reference TRBV5-1 and TRBJ2-6): KAGVTQTPRYLIKTRGQQVTLSCSPISGHRSVSWYQQTPGQGLQFLFEYFSETQRNKGNFPGRFSGRQFSNSRSEMNVSTLELGDSALYLCASRDRSSGANVLTFGAGSRLTVL.

The chain joins TRBV28 to TRBJ2-7, with 9 bases that match TRBD1. From germline, CDR1 is MDHEN and CDR2 SYDVKM. The CDR3 is made up of 15 amino acids. After removal of 2 bases from V and 4 bases from J, the junction contained 6 bases not matched to a gene. CDR3 DNA: TGTGCCAGCAGTTTAAATCCCGGACAGGGGTACGAGCAGTACTTC. This translates into CASSLNPGQGYEQYF. The entire variable domain, with the rest obtained from reference TRBV28 and TRBJ2-7, is as follows: DVKVTQSSRYLVKRTGEKVFLECVQDMDHENMFWYRQDPGLGLRLIYFSYDVKMKEKGDIPEGYSVSREKKERFSLILESASTNQTSMYLCASSLNPGQGYEQYFGPGTRLTVT.

The chain has TRBV7-3 and TRBJ1-2; 7 nucleotides agree with TRBD1. This CDR3 comprises 16 residues. Losses at the gene ends were 3 bases for V and 4 bases for J; bases not matched to a gene: 11. CDR1 is SGHTA and CDR2 is FQGTGA in the germline V gene. CDR3 nucleotide sequence: TGTGCCAGCAGCTTGAACACAGGGGTTCCGGTCTATGGCTACACCTTC. Residues: CASSLNTGVPVYGYTF.

The gene calls are TRBV19 and TRBJ1-1; the D gene is possibly TRBD1 (6 bases). The ends were cut back, 1 base at V and 4 bases at J, with 13 bases in the middle. CDR1 is LNHDA, CDR2 SQIVND, per germline (reference sequence). There are 15 residues in the CDR3. This chain's CDR3 is CASSIVWGAPTEAFF. CDR3 nucleotides: TGTGCCAGTAGTATAGTCTGGGGGGCGCCCACTGAAGCTTTCTTT.

CDR3 amino acids: CAWGGEGEPQHF. CDR3 bases: TGTGCCTGGGGAGGGGAAGGGGAGCCCCAGCATTTT. This chain joins TRBV30 and TRBJ1-5, with a tentative D call TRBD1 (5 bases). The CDR3 contains 12 residues. V was cut by 5 bases and J by 8 bases, with 13 bases left in between. CDR1 and CDR2 (germline): GTSNPN, SVGIG (reference sequence).

The rearrangement links TRBV9 to TRBJ2-6; D not resolved. V was clipped by 0 bases and J by 3 bases, with 7 bases between them. The CDR3 totals 15 residues. Germline V gene sequence: CDR1 SGDLS, CDR2 YYNGEE. The CDR3 sequence: CASSVGPGGANVLTF. Written as DNA, the CDR3 is TGTGCCAGCAGCGTAGGTCCGGGTGGGGCCAACGTCCTGACTTTC.

The chain links TRBV28 to TRBJ2-1; D is undetermined. Germline lookup yields CDR1 MDHEN and CDR2 SYDVKM. The CDR3 is 13 amino acids. V gave up 10 bases and J gave up 0 bases, with 10 bases separating them. The CDR3 protein is CAINPSSYNEQFF. The CDR3 region has the DNA TGTGCCATAAATCCGAGCTCCTACAATGAGCAGTTCTTC.

V and J are TRBV7-2 and TRBJ2-5; TRBD2 aligns across 9 bases. CDR1 and CDR2 (germline): SGHTA, FQGNSA. With 4 bases clipped from V and 7 bases from J, the junction kept 16 bases outside the gene matches. The CDR3 length is 17 residues. CDR3 sequence: CASSSGRRSGGPGTQYF. CDR3 DNA: TGTGCCAGCAGCTCTGGTCGTCGCAGCGGGGGGCCCGGGACCCAGTACTTC.

The chain links TRBV7-2 to TRBJ2-6; 14 nucleotides agree with TRBD2. The CDR3 length is 18 residues. The V gene end was trimmed by 5 bases and the J gene end by 3 bases; junction bases not matched to a gene: 6. Germline CDR1 is SGHTA and CDR2 is FQGNSA. The CDR3 coding sequence is TGTGCCAGCAGCCTAGAGGGACTAGCGGGAGTTGGGGCCAACGTCCTGACTTTC. It is translated as CASSLEGLAGVGANVLTF. The full variable domain, its missing parts supplied by reference TRBV7-2 and TRBJ2-6, is GAGVSQSPSNKVTEKGKDVELRCDPISGHTALYWYRQSLGQGLEFLIYFQGNSAPDKSGLPSDRFSAERTGGSVSTLTIQRTQQEDSAVYLCASSLEGLAGVGANVLTFGAGSRLTVL.

The chain employs TRBV5-8 and TRBJ2-5; possible D gene TRBD1, 6 bases. Per the germline V gene, CDR1 is SGHTS and CDR2 is YDEGEE. V gave up 3 bases and J gave up 4 bases, with 13 bases separating them. This CDR3 contains 14 residues. The CDR3 sequence: CASSSRSGVETQYF. In nucleotides, the CDR3 is TGTGCCAGCAGCTCGCGATCAGGGGTAGAGACCCAGTACTTC.

V and J are TRBV19 and TRBJ2-5, with TRBD1 matching 8 bases. The CDR3 spans 16 residues. V gave up 4 bases and J gave up 5 bases; unmatched junction bases: 12. Germline V gene data show CDR1 as LNHDA and CDR2 as SQIVND (reference sequence). The CDR3 is CASSKAGTGLGETQYF. CDR3 nucleotide sequence: TGTGCCAGTAGTAAAGCCGGGACAGGTCTAGGGGAGACCCAGTACTTC.

The rearrangement joins TRBV5-4 to TRBJ1-4; 7 bases fit TRBD1. This CDR3 has 15 residues. CDR1 and CDR2 (germline): SGHNT, YYREEE (reference sequence). The V gene end was trimmed by 2 bases and the J gene end by 7 bases; junction bases not matched to a gene: 8. The chain's CDR3 is CASSFVKGASEKLFF. In DNA, the CDR3 is TGTGCCAGCAGCTTTGTAAAGGGGGCGTCTGAAAAACTGTTTTTT.

The sample holds a few counts of this clone. The chain combines TRBV6-2 or TRBV6-3 with TRBJ2-1; D gene uncertain. The CDR3 contains 12 residues. Trimming stripped 6 bases from V and 14 bases from J, with 17 bases between. Germline assignment: CDR1 MNHEY and CDR2 SVGEGT. This CDR3 reads CASSDREGRKFF. The CDR3 coding sequence is TGTGCCAGCAGCGATAGGGAAGGAAGGAAGTTCTTC.

The table lists this clone with a count of one. The genes are TRBV15 and TRBJ2-1; a possible D gene is TRBD2 (6 bases). CDR3 length: 16 residues. The germline gives CDR1 LNHNV, CDR2 YYDKDF (reference sequence). The ends were cut back, 5 bases at V and 1 base at J, with 15 bases in the middle. CDR3 nucleotides: TGTGCCACCAGCCCCCGGGGCGGGATATCCTACAATGAGCAGTTCTTC. Its translation is CATSPRGGISYNEQFF.

The DNA for the CDR3 is TGTGCCAGCAGTGAATGGCGGGAGAACAATGAGCAGTTCTTC. Encoded protein: CASSEWRENNEQFF. The J gene is TRBJ2-1, the V gene TRBV2; TRBD2 matches 7 bases. The V gene's germline CDR1 is SNHLY and CDR2 FYNNEI. The CDR3 sequence is 14 residues long. J lost 5 bases, V lost 2 bases, and 3 bases had no gene match.

The rearrangement links TRBV2 to TRBJ2-1; D call uncertain. Germline V CDR1 and CDR2: SNHLY, FYNNEI. V was trimmed by 1 base and J by 7 bases, leaving 11 bases between them. CDR3 length: 14 amino acids. The CDR3 region has the DNA TGTGCCAGCAGTGAAGAAGGACCGTGGAATGAGCAGTTCTTC. Its translation is CASSEEGPWNEQFF.

This clone was seen a few times. The rearrangement uses TRBV6-5 and TRBJ1-2; 12 bases are a match to TRBD1. The junction had 3 bases not matched to a gene; V was cut back by 6 bases and J by 1 base. Germline loops: CDR1 MNHEY, CDR2 SVGAGI. This CDR3 is 15 amino acids long. The CDR3 DNA reads as TGTGCCAGCAGGGGACAGGGGGCAGGTAACTATGGCTACACCTTC. This codes for CASRGQGAGNYGYTF.

This chain connects TRBV2 to TRBJ2-7, with D possibly being TRBD1 or TRBD2 (6 bases each). The length of the CDR3 is 13 residues. The ends were cut back, 6 bases at V and 7 bases at J, with 16 bases in the middle. CDR1 is SNHLY, CDR2 FYNNEI, per germline. Here the CDR3 reads CASRQGLSFEQYF. The CDR3, as DNA: TGTGCCAGCAGACAGGGACTTTCTTTTGAGCAGTACTTC. The variable domain in full, completed from reference TRBV2 and TRBJ2-7, reads EPEVTQTPSHQVTQMGQEVILRCVPISNHLYFYWYRQILGQKVEFLVSFYNNEISEKSEIFDDQFSVERPDGSNFTLKIRSTKLEDSAMYFCASRQGLSFEQYFGPGTRLTVT.